Listed here are 19 T cell receptor beta chains from one sample, sequenced in a study of control samples from healthy donors and cancer patients. Clones were read by immunoSEQ multiplex PCR, and TCRdb kept only the in-frame ones, dropping some. The sample includes under 80,000 clones, approximately 94% of them seen just once. Specimen: PBMCs. These receptors were collected from a woman aged 40 to 49 with lung cancer.

The genes are TRBV30 and TRBJ1-1; D gene unclear. The CDR3 length is 14 residues. Trimming stripped 3 bases from V and 0 bases from J, with 11 bases between. Germline V gives CDR1 GTSNPN, CDR2 SVGIG (reference sequence). For the CDR3, the DNA is TGTGCCTGGAGGATAGCCGACATGAACACTGAAGCTTTCTTT. This codes for CAWRIADMNTEAFF.

The V and J genes are TRBV6-1 and TRBJ2-7; D is possibly TRBD1 or TRBD2 (5 bases each). In germline, CDR1 is MNHNS, CDR2 SASEGT. This CDR3 spans 14 amino acids. Trimming cost V 3 bases and J 3 bases, with 12 bases left between them. CDR3 in amino acids: CASSDPGRIYEQYF. For the CDR3, the DNA is TGTGCCAGCAGTGATCCGGGACGGATCTACGAGCAGTACTTC.

The chain couples TRBV7-9 to TRBJ2-1; the match to TRBD2 covers 9 bases. The CDR3 covers 14 residues. Looked up from germline, CDR1 is SEHNR and CDR2 is FQNEAQ (reference sequence). The junction had 7 bases not matched to a gene; V was cut back by 7 bases and J by 6 bases. The CDR3 DNA is TGTGCCAGCAACATAGCGGGGGCCTTCAATGAGCAGTTCTTC. It translates to CASNIAGAFNEQFF.

The chain is built from TRBV12-5 and TRBJ2-7; 11 nucleotides match TRBD2. Per the germline V gene, CDR1 is LGHNT and CDR2 is FRNRAP. This CDR3 has 18 residues. V dropped 1 base and J dropped 6; count of bases not matched to a gene: 14. The CDR3 DNA reads TGTGCTAGTGGTTTGGCCTTAGCGGGGGGGCCTTCAAGACGCGAGCAGTACTTC. Translated: CASGLALAGGPSRREQYF.

The chain has TRBV11-3 and TRBJ2-4; 7 bases line up with TRBD2. Germline loops: CDR1 SGHNT, CDR2 YENEEA. The CDR3 covers 15 residues. V dropped 0 bases and J dropped 4; count of bases not matched to a gene: 3. CDR3 in DNA: TGTGCCAGCAGCTTAGAGGGCGGGGGAAAAAACATTCAGTACTTC. This encodes CASSLEGGGKNIQYF.

The V gene is TRBV11-2, the J gene TRBJ2-7, with a possible D match to TRBD1 (5 bases). Germline values: CDR1 SGHAT, CDR2 FQNNGV. This CDR3 spans 13 amino acids. Between the trimmed V and J ends, which lost 1 base and 3 bases, there was a span of 7 bases. CDR3 sequence reads: CASSLGQSYEQYF. CDR3 sequence (DNA): TGTGCCAGCAGCTTAGGACAGAGCTACGAGCAGTACTTC.

The rearrangement links TRBV6-6 to TRBJ1-1; perhaps TRBD1 as D (6 bases). The CDR3 contains 14 residues. V gave up 5 bases and J gave up 3 bases, with 13 bases separating them. Germline values: CDR1 MNHNY, CDR2 SVGAGI (reference sequence). CDR3 sequence (DNA): TGTGCCAGCAGTACGGGGGGCGGGCACACTGAAGCTTTCTTT. This translates into CASSTGGGHTEAFF.

This clone was picked up one time. This rearrangement joins TRBV6-4 to TRBJ1-1; possible D gene TRBD1, 5 bases. CDR1 and CDR2 (germline): MRHNA, SNTAGT. V lost 6 bases and J 10 bases, leaving 12 bases between the germline ends. The CDR3 is 11 amino acids. Here the CDR3 reads CASREGGAAFF. The CDR3 DNA sequence: TGTGCCAGCAGGGAGGGAGGGGCAGCTTTCTTT.

The gene calls are TRBV9 and TRBJ1-4, with D uncertain. Per germline, CDR1 SGDLS and CDR2 YYNGEE. The ends were cut back, 7 bases at V and 2 bases at J, with 9 bases in the middle. The CDR3 covers 13 residues. CDR3: CASAPRTNEKLFF. In DNA form, the CDR3 reads TGTGCCAGCGCGCCCCGGACTAATGAAAAACTGTTTTTT.

The chain carries TRBV19 and TRBJ2-1, with TRBD2 matching over 8 bases. The CDR3 runs to 17 residues. Germline-derived CDR1 and CDR2 are LNHDA and SQIVND (reference sequence). Losses at the gene ends were 0 bases for V and 4 bases for J; bases not matched to a gene: 8. DNA for the CDR3: TGTGCCAGTAGTATAGAAGGCAGCGGGGGTGGGTACAATGAGCAGTTCTTC. Its protein is CASSIEGSGGGYNEQFF.

The chain joins TRBV21-1 to TRBJ2-3. TRBV21-1 is an annotated pseudogene. CDR3 length: 17 residues. The CDR3 region is CASSNGQWKTSTDTQYF. CDR3 nucleotide sequence: TGTGCCAGCAGCAACGGGCAGTGGAAAACTAGCACAGATACGCAGTATTTT.

The gene calls are TRBV6-5 and TRBJ1-3; tentatively, D is TRBD1 (5 bases). The CDR3 runs to 15 residues. V gave up 8 bases and J gave up 0 bases, with 14 bases separating them. Germline CDR1 is MNHEY and CDR2 is SVGAGI. This CDR3 is CASQFSGDSGNTIYF. CDR3 nucleotides: TGTGCCAGCCAATTCTCGGGGGACTCTGGAAACACCATATATTTT.

The chain recombines TRBV7-9 with TRBJ2-1; D may be TRBD1 (6 bases). CDR1 is SEHNR and CDR2 is FQNEAQ in the germline V gene (reference sequence). The CDR3 has 14 residues. The V end was cut by 7 bases, the J end by 4 bases, with 14 bases between. This chain's CDR3 is CASKAIGQYNEQFF. The CDR3 DNA sequence: TGTGCCAGCAAAGCTATCGGACAGTACAATGAGCAGTTCTTC.

The V and J genes are TRBV25-1 and TRBJ2-1; 7 bases fit TRBD1. V was pared by 8 bases and J by 14 bases, with 12 bases of the junction left unmatched. The CDR3 contains 12 residues. The germline gives CDR1 MGHDK, CDR2 SYGVNS. The CDR3 reads CASDSGTDIEFF. The CDR3 region has the DNA TGTGCCAGCGATTCCGGGACAGATATTGAGTTCTTC.

The V and J genes are TRBV12-3 or TRBV12-4 and TRBJ1-1; TRBD1 aligns across 8 bases. V was clipped by 6 bases and J by 6 bases; unmatched bases: 6. The CDR3 is 13 amino acids. CDR3 sequence reads: CASRDRDTAEAFF. The CDR3 nucleotides read TGTGCCAGCAGGGACAGGGACACAGCTGAAGCTTTCTTT.

V gene TRBV5-8 combines with J gene TRBJ2-5; D uncertain. There are 12 residues in the CDR3. The germline CDR1 and CDR2 sequences are SGHTS and YDEGEE. Trimming removed 2 bases at V and 0 bases at J, with 2 bases between. The CDR3 loop is CASSLYQETQYF. CDR3 DNA: TGTGCCAGCAGCTTATACCAAGAGACCCAGTACTTC.

The chain recombines TRBV6-6 with TRBJ1-1; D call uncertain. The V end lost 3 bases, the J end lost 1 base, and 12 bases lay between the germline ends. The germline V gene has CDR1 MNHNY and CDR2 SVGAGI (reference sequence). CDR3 size: 15 residues. The DNA for the CDR3 is TGTGCCAGCAGTTATGGGGTAGGATCGAACACTGAAGCTTTCTTT. It translates to CASSYGVGSNTEAFF.

The chain has TRBV19 and TRBJ2-2; the match to TRBD1 covers 12 bases. Per germline, CDR1 LNHDA and CDR2 SQIVND (reference sequence). Unmatched junction bases numbered 5, after V lost 6 bases and J lost 6 bases. This CDR3 region has 15 residues. The CDR3 reads CASRRDRGLAGELFF. CDR3 coding DNA: TGTGCCAGTAGACGGGACAGGGGGCTGGCCGGGGAGCTGTTTTTT.

The V call is TRBV10-3, the J call TRBJ1-5, with a possible D match to TRBD1 (5 bases). Germline CDR1 and CDR2: ENHRY and SYGVKD. The CDR3 is 14 residues long. V was shortened by 0 bases and J by 7 bases, with 10 bases between the two germline ends. DNA for the CDR3: TGTGCCATCAGTGAGTCTTGGGGGGGGCAGCCCCAGCATTTT. It yields the protein CAISESWGGQPQHF.